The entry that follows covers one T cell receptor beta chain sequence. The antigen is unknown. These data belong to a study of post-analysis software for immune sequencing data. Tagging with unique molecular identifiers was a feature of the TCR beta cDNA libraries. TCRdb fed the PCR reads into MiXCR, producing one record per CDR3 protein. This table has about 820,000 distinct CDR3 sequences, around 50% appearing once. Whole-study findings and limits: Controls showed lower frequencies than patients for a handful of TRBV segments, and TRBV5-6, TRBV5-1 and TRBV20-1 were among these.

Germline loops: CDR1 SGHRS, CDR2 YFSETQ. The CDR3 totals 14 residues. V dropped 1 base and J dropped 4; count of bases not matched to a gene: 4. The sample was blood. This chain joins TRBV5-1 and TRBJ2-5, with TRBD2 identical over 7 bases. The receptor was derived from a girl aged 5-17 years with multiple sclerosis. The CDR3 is CASSLSGGIETQYF. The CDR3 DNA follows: TGCGCCAGCAGCTTGTCCGGGGGGATAGAGACCCAGTACTTC.